This T cell receptor beta chain was retrieved from a study of T cell responses to AZD1222 COVID-19 vaccine. Study-level background: Whether given at about 4 or about 12 weeks, second doses were pooled.

TCRdb's table, derived via immunoSEQ multiplex PCR, lists solely in-frame clones and lacks some. The data contain more than 100,000 clones, around 90% of them singletons. Points on this clone: What it binds is not known.

The study's findings and limits: A rise in Spike-specific TCR breadth and depth followed two AZD1222 doses. Repertoires in all cases were sampled only once the peak T cell response had passed. White British ancestry dominated among donors, who included more females, and clonal diversity was possibly underestimated.

Trimming removed 3 bases from V and 3 bases from J, with 12 bases in between. There are 14 residues in the CDR3. Germline V gene sequence: CDR1 MDHEN, CDR2 SYDVKM. The chain uses TRBV28 and TRBJ2-7, with TRBD1 as a possible D gene (6 bases). The sequence derives from an adult in good health. The source was peripheral blood, collected on day 0 of AZD1222 vaccination. The CDR3 sequence is CASSLSPDSYEQYF. CDR3 nucleotide sequence: TGTGCCAGCAGTTTGTCCCCGGACAGCTACGAGCAGTACTTC.